What follows describes a single T cell receptor beta chain. Its antigen is still unknown. Replicate sorted-subset PCRs were loaded with around 210 ng DNA, 29,000 or so T cell genomes. Only in-frame clones appear in the TCRdb table, and some are missing; sequencing was by immunoSEQ multiplex PCR. The sample has over 2,000,000 clones; about 93% are singletons. With 1 base removed from V and 7 bases from J, the gap between germline ends came to 8 bases. CDR1 and CDR2 (germline): SGHTA, FQGNSA. The CDR3 extends over 12 amino acids. The data were obtained in a study of shared clonotypes between healthy human individuals. Selected positively for CCR7 and CD45RO-negative, naive CD8 cells excluded terminally differentiated effector memory CD45RA+ cells. Study results and limitations: A reduction in generation probabilities was seen for non-shared clonotypes relative to those shared by all four donors.

This sequence joins TRBV7-2 and TRBJ2-7, with D uncertain. The source material was naive CD8+ T cells from PBMCs. The receptor comes from a young man in good health. Some clones in this sample may be carry-over from other donors' samples. The CDR3 DNA reads TGTGCCAGCAGCTTAGTGTCTCGGGAGCAGTACTTC. Translated: CASSLVSREQYF.